This TCR beta chain was identified in a study of technical replicates of blood from several donors. Trimming stripped 5 bases from V and 11 bases from J, with 15 bases between. CDR1 and CDR2 from the germline V gene are SEHNR and FQNEAQ (reference sequence). The CDR3 runs to 12 residues. Generated by immunoSEQ multiplex PCR, the TCRdb table keeps only in-frame clones and is missing some. Of 70,000 to 95,000 clones in the sample, around 97% are singletons; the top ten hold around 0.28%. Sequencing was done on a sample of T cells isolated from PBMCs. This chain uses TRBV7-9 with TRBJ1-1; D is undetermined. This sequence originates from a human donor in good health. Here the CDR3 reads CASSRDREMAFF. Written as DNA, the CDR3 is TGTGCCAGCAGCCGAGATCGGGAGATGGCTTTCTTT.